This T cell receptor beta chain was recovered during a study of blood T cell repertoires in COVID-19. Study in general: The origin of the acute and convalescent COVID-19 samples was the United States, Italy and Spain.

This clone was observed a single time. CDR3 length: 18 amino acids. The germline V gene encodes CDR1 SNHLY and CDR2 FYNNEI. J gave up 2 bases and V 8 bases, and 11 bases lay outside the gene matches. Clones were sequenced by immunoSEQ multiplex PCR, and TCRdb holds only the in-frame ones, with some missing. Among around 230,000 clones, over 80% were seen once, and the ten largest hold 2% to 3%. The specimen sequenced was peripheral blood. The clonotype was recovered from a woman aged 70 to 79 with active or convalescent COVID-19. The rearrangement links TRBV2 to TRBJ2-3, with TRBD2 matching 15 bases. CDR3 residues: CASLVPGLAGGNTDTQYF. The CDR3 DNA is TGTGCCAGCTTAGTTCCGGGACTAGCGGGAGGTAACACAGATACGCAGTATTTT.